Listed below are T cell receptor beta chains from one sample, sequenced in a study of blood T cell repertoires in COVID-19. Generated by immunoSEQ multiplex PCR, the TCRdb table keeps only in-frame clones and is missing some. Found here are just under 350,000 clones, 85% to 90% of them singletons; the top ten hold around 6%. The sample consisted of peripheral blood. Receptors were obtained from a woman between 50 and 59 years old with COVID-19, enrolled during active disease. The CDR3 runs from the conserved cysteine through the conserved F or W. A D gene is named only where the DNA matches it firmly. Only part of the rows carry a size: once, few, many, or a class if the clone is expanded.

CDR3nt,CDR3aa,j_gene,abundance,v_gene,d_gene
TGTGCCAGCAGCCCAGGACAGCTTTATGGCTACACCTTC,CASSPGQLYGYTF,TRBJ1-2,NA,TRBV7-9,NA
TGTGCCAGCAGCCAAGGCAGGAACTCTGGGGCCAACGTCCTGACTTTC,CASSQGRNSGANVLTF,TRBJ2-6,NA,TRBV7-6,NA
TGCAGCGCCTGGGAAGGGGCTAACTATGGCTACACCTTC,CSAWEGANYGYTF,TRBJ1-2,NA,TRBV29-1,NA
TGTGCCAGCCTCCCAGGGGGGGACAGGGGCGAAGCTTTCTTT,CASLPGGDRGEAFF,TRBJ1-1,NA,TRBV25-1,TRBD1
TGTGCCAGCAGCTCAGGATGGCTCTACGAGCAGTACTTC,CASSSGWLYEQYF,TRBJ2-7,NA,TRBV7-2,NA
TGCAGCGTCTCACCTCCAGTAGACAGGGACTCCTACGAGCAGTACTTC,CSVSPPVDRDSYEQYF,TRBJ2-7,NA,TRBV29-1,TRBD1
TGTGCCAGCAGCCAAGGGACTAGCGGTGGCTACGAGCAGTACTTC,CASSQGTSGGYEQYF,TRBJ2-7,NA,TRBV3-1/TRBV3-2,TRBD2
TGTGCCAGTAGTGGTCCCGGGGGTTTGTCTGAAGCTTTCTTT,CASSGPGGLSEAFF,TRBJ1-1,NA,TRBV19,NA
TGTGCCAGCAGTCTAGATTGGTCCTATAATTCACCCCTCCACTTT,CASSLDWSYNSPLHF,TRBJ1-6,NA,TRBV3-1/TRBV3-2,NA
TGTGCCAGCAGTTATTCCCCCACCTACGAGCAGTACTTC,CASSYSPTYEQYF,TRBJ2-7,NA,TRBV27,NA
TGTGCCAGCAGCCCCCGAGTAGCGGGAGGACGGTCCGGGGAGCTGTTTTTT,CASSPRVAGGRSGELFF,TRBJ2-2,NA,TRBV7-8,TRBD2
TGCAGCGCGACTAGTTCTGACGAGCAGTACTTC,CSATSSDEQYF,TRBJ2-7,NA,TRBV29-1,NA
TGCAGTGCCGGGACTGTTAGCACGCAGTATTTT,CSAGTVSTQYF,TRBJ2-3,NA,TRBV20-1,NA
TGTGCCAGCAGCAAATTCGGGACAGGGGGGCTCGGTGGGGCCAACGTCCTGACTTTC,CASSKFGTGGLGGANVLTF,TRBJ2-6,NA,TRBV21-1,NA
TGTGCCAGTAGTATATGGGGGGGGTCCAATTCGGATACGCAGTATTTT,CASSIWGGSNSDTQYF,TRBJ2-3,NA,TRBV19,TRBD2
TGTGCCAGTAGTATAGGACCGGGAAAGACCCAGTACTTC,CASSIGPGKTQYF,TRBJ2-5,NA,TRBV19,NA
TGTGCCAGCAGCCAAGCCCTGCGGGAGGGTGGCGATGAGCAGTTCTTC,CASSQALREGGDEQFF,TRBJ2-1,NA,TRBV14,TRBD2
TGTGCCAGCAGCTTGACTAGCCAGGAGACCCAGTACTTC,CASSLTSQETQYF,TRBJ2-5,NA,TRBV5-4,NA
TGTGCCAGCTGCCTAAACTATGGCTACACCTTC,CASCLNYGYTF,TRBJ1-2,NA,TRBV19,NA
TGTGCCAGCAGCGGACCGGAGGACGGCAGTAGCAATCAGCCCCAGCATTTT,CASSGPEDGSSNQPQHF,TRBJ1-5,NA,TRBV2,NA
TGTGCCAGCAGTCCAGAGGGAGGGGCCTACGAGCAGTACTTC,CASSPEGGAYEQYF,TRBJ2-7,NA,TRBV6-5,TRBD2
TGTGCCAGCAGCCCGAGTACTACTAACTATGGCTACACCTTC,CASSPSTTNYGYTF,TRBJ1-2,NA,TRBV5-4,NA
TGTGCCAGCAGCTTATTCCGAACTAACCAAGAGACCCAGTACTTC,CASSLFRTNQETQYF,TRBJ2-5,few,TRBV11-2,NA
TGTGCCAGCAGGTCTGGGGCGATGGCTAATGAAAAACTGTTTTTT,CASRSGAMANEKLFF,TRBJ1-4,NA,TRBV7-2,NA
TGTGCCACCAGTGATTTTGACAGGAGCCAAGAGACCCAGTACTTC,CATSDFDRSQETQYF,TRBJ2-5,NA,TRBV24-1,NA
TGTGCCACCAGCAACCAAGTGATACTAGCGGTTTCAGATACGCAGTATTTT,CATSNQVILAVSDTQYF,TRBJ2-3,NA,TRBV24-1,TRBD2
TGTGCCAGCAGCTTACCGGGATTTAGCTCCTACAATGAGCAGTTCTTC,CASSLPGFSSYNEQFF,TRBJ2-1,NA,TRBV7-8,NA
TGTGCCAGCAGCCAAGCGGGACTAGCGGGAGGGTCCTCCTACAATGAGCAGTTCTTC,CASSQAGLAGGSSYNEQFF,TRBJ2-1,NA,TRBV3-1/TRBV3-2,TRBD2
TGTGCCAGCAGCCGACCAGGGGGTTTTTACGAGCAGTACTTC,CASSRPGGFYEQYF,TRBJ2-7,NA,TRBV4-2,TRBD1
TGTGCCAGTAGTGCGGGTCGGCTAGCGGGAGGGCCGGGGCAAGAGACCCAGTACTTC,CASSAGRLAGGPGQETQYF,TRBJ2-5,NA,TRBV19,TRBD2